The sequence of this TCR beta chain was determined in a study of control samples from healthy donors and cancer patients. Measured with immunoSEQ multiplex PCR; TCRdb has only the in-frame clones, and not every one. The sample includes around 100,000 clones, about 90% of them seen just once. Germline lookup yields CDR1 SGHDT and CDR2 YYEEEE. V shed 0 bases and J shed 6 bases, with 6 bases lying between them. The CDR3 consists of 13 residues. The specimen sequenced was blood. The V and J genes are TRBV5-6 and TRBJ2-2; D remains unclear. The receptor comes from a woman younger than 30 in good health. Here the CDR3 DNA reads TGTGCCAGCAGCTTGGCAGCATCCGGGGAGCTGTTTTTT. This gives the protein CASSLAASGELFF.